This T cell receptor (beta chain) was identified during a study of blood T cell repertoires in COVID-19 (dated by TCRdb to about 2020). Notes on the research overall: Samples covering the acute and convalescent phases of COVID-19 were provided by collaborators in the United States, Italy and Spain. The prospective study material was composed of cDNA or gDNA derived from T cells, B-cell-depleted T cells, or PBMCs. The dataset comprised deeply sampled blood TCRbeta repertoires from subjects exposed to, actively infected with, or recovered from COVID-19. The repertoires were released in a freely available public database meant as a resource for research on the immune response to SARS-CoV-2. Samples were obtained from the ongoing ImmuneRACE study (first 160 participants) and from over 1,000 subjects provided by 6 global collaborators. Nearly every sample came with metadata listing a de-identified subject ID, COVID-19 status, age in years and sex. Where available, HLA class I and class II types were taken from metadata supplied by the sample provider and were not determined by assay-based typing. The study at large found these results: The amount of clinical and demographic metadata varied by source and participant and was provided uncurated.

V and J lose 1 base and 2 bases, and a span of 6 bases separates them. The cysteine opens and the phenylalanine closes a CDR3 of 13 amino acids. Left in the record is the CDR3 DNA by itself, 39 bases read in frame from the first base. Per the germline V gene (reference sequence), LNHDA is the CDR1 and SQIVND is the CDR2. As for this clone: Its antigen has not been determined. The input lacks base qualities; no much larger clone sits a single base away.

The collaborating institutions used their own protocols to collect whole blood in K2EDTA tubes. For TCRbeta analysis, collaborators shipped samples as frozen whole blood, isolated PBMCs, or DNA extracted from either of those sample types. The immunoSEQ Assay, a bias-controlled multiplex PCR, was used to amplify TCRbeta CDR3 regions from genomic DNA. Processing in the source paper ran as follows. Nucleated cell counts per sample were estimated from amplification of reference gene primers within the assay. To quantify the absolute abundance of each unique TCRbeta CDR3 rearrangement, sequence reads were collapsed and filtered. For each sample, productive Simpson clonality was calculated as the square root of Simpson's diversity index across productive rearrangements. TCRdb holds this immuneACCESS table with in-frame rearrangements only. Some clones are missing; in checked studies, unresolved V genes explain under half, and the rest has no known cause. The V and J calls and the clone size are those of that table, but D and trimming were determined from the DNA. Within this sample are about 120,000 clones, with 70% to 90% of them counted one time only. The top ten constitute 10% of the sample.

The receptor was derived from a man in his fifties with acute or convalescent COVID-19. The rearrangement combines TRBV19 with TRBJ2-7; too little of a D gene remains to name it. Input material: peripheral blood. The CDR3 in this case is CASSIGIAYEQYF. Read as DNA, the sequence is TGTGCCAGTAGTATAGGTATTGCCTACGAGCAGTACTTC. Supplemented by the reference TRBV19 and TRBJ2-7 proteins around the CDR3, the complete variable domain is DGGITQSPKYLFRKEGQNVTLSCEQNLNHDAMYWYRQDPGQGLRLIYYSQIVNDFQKGDIAEGYSVSREKKESFPLTVTSAQKNPTAFYLCASSIGIAYEQYFGPGTRLTVT.